The sequence of this T cell receptor beta chain was determined in a study of OX40 agonist ivuxolimab in advanced cancers. For context, the study as a whole: Ivuxolimab was an agonistic, fully human IgG2 monoclonal antibody directed against OX40 (CD134), a costimulatory receptor. Intravenous ivuxolimab was administered to patients every 2 weeks at six dose levels: 0.01, 0.1, 0.3, 1.5, 3 and 10 mg/kg. Of the 50 or so patients in dose escalation, 19 had hepatocellular carcinoma, roughly 15 had melanoma, 9 had renal cell carcinoma and 9 had head and neck cancer. The dose-escalation cohort was roughly 83% male with a mean age of approximately 60 years, ranging from 23 to 79. Patients were allowed to have had prior anti-PD-1, anti-PD-L1 or anti-CTLA-4 therapy, and approximately 40% of the dose-escalation patients had been treated with checkpoint inhibitors. Partial responses were achieved by three dose-escalation patients, of whom one had hepatocellular carcinoma and two had cutaneous melanoma. Peripheral TCRbeta sequencing was intended to test whether TCR sequence diversity was altered and clonal T-cell expansion was caused by ivuxolimab. The paper reports the monotherapy dose-escalation portion (N of about 51 patients) of the phase I ivuxolimab trial. Findings and caveats that apply to the study as a whole: On average, CD8+ T cells showed more expanded clones than CD4+ T cells after ivuxolimab. The antigen specificity of the peripheral T cells that underwent clonal expansion was not determined. Low levels of normalized T-cell clonal expansion were also shown by some nonresponding patients. In the 0.1-3.0 mg/kg groups, partial responders were among the patients with the lowest normalized peripheral clonal expansion, particularly in CD8+ T cells. At doses of 0.1 to 3.0 mg/kg, clonal expansion of both CD4+ and CD8+ blood T cells was observed from baseline to week 6.

Patients with a history of autoimmune disease or receiving systemic immunosuppression were excluded from the trial. Peripheral blood for TCR sequencing was collected from all dose cohorts at baseline, on cycle 4 day 1, and on cycle 7 day 1. Samples were obtained from an open-label, multicenter, first-in-human phase I dose-escalation trial of ivuxolimab. Adults with locally advanced or metastatic melanoma, renal cell carcinoma, hepatocellular carcinoma or head and neck squamous cell carcinoma were enrolled in the trial. CD4+ and CD8+ T cells were sorted separately from peripheral blood before TCR sequencing. A word on this clone: The antigen it binds to is not known. Base quality data are lacking; no much larger clone is found one base away.

From the germline V gene (reference sequence), CDR1 is SEHNR and CDR2 is FQNEAQ. The CDR3 holds 11 amino acids from the cysteine to the phenylalanine. The only DNA kept is the CDR3, 33 bases in frame from the first base. The V end gives up 11 bases and the J end 6 bases, leaving 6 bases in the junction not matched to a gene. Genomic DNA was isolated from the sorted cells so that the TCRbeta CDR3 region could be sequenced. The immunoSEQ Assay was used to sequence the TCRbeta CDR3 regions. TCRdb's version of the immuneACCESS table is confined to in-frame rearrangements and falls short of the full clone set. An unresolved V gene accounts for under half of the shortfall where checked; the remainder is of unknown origin. The sample table holds around 16,000 clones, of which around 80% were seen once. The ten largest make up approximately 40% of the sample.

The V and J segments used are TRBV7-9 and TRBJ1-2; 7 middle bases align to TRBD1. This clonotype originated in an adult with an advanced solid tumor such as melanoma, head and neck, liver or kidney cancer. The sample consisted of CD4+ or CD8+ T cells sorted from blood, taken in a trial of the OX40 agonist ivuxolimab. The bases read TGTGCCGTACAGGGGAACGATGGCTACACCTTC. This gives the protein CAVQGNDGYTF.